This T cell receptor beta chain was sequenced during a study of neurological immune-mediated disorders. The team produced cDNA through 5'RACE using 10-nucleotide random UMIs. Every sequencing run produced over 170 million TCR-beta sequences that came from 15-18 subjects. TCRdb called the 5' RACE reads again in MiXCR, with one record for every CDR3 protein. This table has tens of thousands of distinct CDR3 sequences, 6% to 7% appearing once. This clonotype was observed many times. The germline CDR1 and CDR2 sequences are SGDLS and YYNGEE. The CDR3 sequence is 15 residues long. The ends lost 4 bases at V and 4 bases at J; junction bases unmatched: 7.

The TCR comes from a woman aged 40 to 50 in good health. The specimen was CD4+ T cells from blood. The rearrangement uses TRBV9 and TRBJ2-1; 8 bases match TRBD2. Written as DNA, the CDR3 is TGTGCCAGCAGCACCACTAGCGGCCTTTACAATGAGCAGTTCTTC. Translating gives CASSTTSGLYNEQFF.